Described below is a single T cell receptor beta chain sequence and its context. Antigen unknown. The protocol was immunoSEQ multiplex PCR, while the TCRdb copy is restricted to in-frame clones and leaves out a portion. Of under 1 million clones detected, 80% to 95% appear once; the ten largest clones hold approximately 25%. CD8 cells regarded as naive lacked CD45RO, were positively chosen for CCR7, and omitted terminally differentiated effector memory CD45RA+ cells. This entry belongs to a study of shared clonotypes between healthy human individuals. CDR1 is MGHRA, CDR2 YSYEKL, per germline. V was cut by 1 base and J by 4 bases, with 9 bases left in between. The CDR3 loop spans 14 amino acids. Study-wide results and limits: Sampling covered blood only; tissue repertoires likely differ. Shared across several donors were roughly 5.3% of the naive CD4 clonotypes.

What was sequenced was naive CD8+ T cells sorted from blood. The V call is TRBV4-1, the J call TRBJ2-3; D gene uncertain. This receptor was identified in a man aged 30-40 years in good health. The CDR3 is CASSQVTMADTQYF. The CDR3 DNA follows: TGCGCCAGCAGCCAAGTTACTATGGCAGATACGCAGTATTTT.